These T cell receptor beta chains were read from a single sample in a study of blood T cell repertoires in COVID-19. The table came from immunoSEQ multiplex PCR; TCRdb's copy has only in-frame clones and leaves some out. The sample lists 200,000 to 250,000 clones, 90% occurring once. Material for sequencing was PBMCs or T cells enriched from blood (not recorded which). These receptors were taken from a man younger than 40 who had been exposed to COVID-19. Each CDR3 is given with its conserved first and last residue. The D gene is left open where the match is weak. Clone size is shown for a subset of rows, as once, few, many or a class of expanded clone.

V gene,clone size,D gene,J gene,CDR3 protein,CDR3 DNA
TRBV12-3/TRBV12-4,-,TRBD1,TRBJ1-1,CASSPTGAFEAFF,TGTGCCAGCAGTCCGACAGGGGCGTTTGAAGCTTTCTTT
TRBV5-1,once,-,TRBJ1-4,CASSQDTVLSREKLFF,TGCGCCAGCAGCCAGGACACTGTCTTGTCTCGTGAAAAACTGTTTTTT
TRBV7-3,-,-,TRBJ1-6,CASSLGRDGYSPLHF,TGTGCCAGCAGCTTAGGGCGGGACGGGTATTCACCCCTCCACTTT
TRBV12-5,-,-,TRBJ2-5,CASGGGGLETQYF,TGTGCTAGTGGCGGCGGAGGGCTAGAGACCCAGTACTTC
TRBV3-1/TRBV3-2,-,-,TRBJ1-1,CASSQDRLGGTEAFF,TGTGCCAGCAGCCAAGATCGCTTGGGGGGTACTGAAGCTTTCTTT
TRBV7-9,-,-,TRBJ1-1,CASSEYRGRTIAMNTEAFF,TGTGCCAGCAGCGAGTATAGAGGCAGGACAATAGCAATGAACACTGAAGCTTTCTTT
TRBV5-3,-,-,TRBJ1-2,CAVTGTKGGYTF,TGTGCCGTAACCGGGACTAAAGGCGGCTACACCTTC
TRBV2,-,-,TRBJ1-1,CASSILLNFQGIKTEAFF,TGTGCCAGCAGCATACTACTAAATTTCCAGGGGATTAAGACTGAAGCTTTCTTT
TRBV9,-,-,TRBJ2-3,CASSHNLGVDTQYF,TGTGCCAGCAGTCATAACCTAGGGGTAGATACGCAGTATTTT
TRBV19,-,-,TRBJ1-2,CASLSVNYGYTF,TGTGCCAGTCTATCCGTTAACTATGGCTACACCTTC
TRBV9,-,TRBD1,TRBJ1-6,CASSETGRTNSPLHF,TGTGCCAGCAGCGAGACAGGGAGAACGAATTCACCCCTCCACTTT
TRBV7-2,-,TRBD1,TRBJ1-4,CASRIQGASEKLFF,TGTGCCAGCAGGATACAGGGGGCGTCCGAAAAACTGTTTTTT
TRBV2,-,-,TRBJ1-2,CASSVRTGGYTF,TGTGCCAGCAGTGTACGGACGGGAGGCTACACCTTC
TRBV6-5,-,-,TRBJ1-5,CASSRGGNQPQHF,TGTGCCAGCAGCAGGGGAGGCAATCAGCCCCAGCATTTT
TRBV3-1/TRBV3-2,-,-,TRBJ1-1,CASSQSGGTEAFF,TGTGCCAGCAGCCAATCGGGGGGAACTGAAGCTTTCTTT
TRBV7-2,-,-,TRBJ1-2,CASSSRGGPNYGYTF,TGTGCCAGCAGCTCCCGGGGGGGCCCTAACTATGGCTACACCTTC
TRBV10-1,many,TRBD1,TRBJ2-7,CASRRQGWEQYF,TGCGCCAGCAGGCGACAGGGCTGGGAGCAGTACTTC
TRBV10-3,-,TRBD2,TRBJ2-6,CAIGPWGGGGANVLTF,TGTGCCATCGGCCCCTGGGGGGGTGGTGGGGCCAACGTCCTGACTTTC
TRBV5-1,-,TRBD2,TRBJ2-1,CASSLGLAANNEQFF,TGCGCCAGCAGCTTGGGACTAGCGGCAAACAATGAGCAGTTCTTC
TRBV19,-,TRBD1,TRBJ1-6,CASRKDRTGMISPLHF,TGTGCCAGTAGAAAGGACAGGACGGGTATGATTTCACCCCTCCACTTT
TRBV5-1,-,-,TRBJ2-3,CASSLRGYTQYF,TGCGCCAGCAGCTTGAGGGGTTACACGCAGTATTTT
TRBV15,-,-,TRBJ1-6,CATRGAANSPLHF,TGTGCCACCAGGGGGGCAGCCAATTCACCCCTCCACTTT
TRBV7-2,-,-,TRBJ1-1,CASSGAGGTEAFF,TGTGCCAGCAGCGGCGCGGGGGGCACTGAAGCTTTCTTT
TRBV5-4,-,TRBD1,TRBJ1-5,CASSRDRVQPQHF,TGTGCCAGCAGCAGGGACAGGGTACAGCCCCAGCATTTT
TRBV18,once,-,TRBJ2-6,CASSAGTDSGANVLTF,TGTGCCAGCTCGGCGGGGACAGACTCTGGGGCCAACGTCCTGACTTTC
TRBV4-1,-,TRBD1,TRBJ1-1,CASSPRQGNEAFF,TGCGCCAGCAGTCCCAGACAGGGGAATGAAGCTTTCTTT
TRBV28,once,TRBD1,TRBJ1-1,CATVTGGAGTEAFF,TGTGCCACCGTGACAGGGGGCGCGGGGACTGAAGCTTTCTTT